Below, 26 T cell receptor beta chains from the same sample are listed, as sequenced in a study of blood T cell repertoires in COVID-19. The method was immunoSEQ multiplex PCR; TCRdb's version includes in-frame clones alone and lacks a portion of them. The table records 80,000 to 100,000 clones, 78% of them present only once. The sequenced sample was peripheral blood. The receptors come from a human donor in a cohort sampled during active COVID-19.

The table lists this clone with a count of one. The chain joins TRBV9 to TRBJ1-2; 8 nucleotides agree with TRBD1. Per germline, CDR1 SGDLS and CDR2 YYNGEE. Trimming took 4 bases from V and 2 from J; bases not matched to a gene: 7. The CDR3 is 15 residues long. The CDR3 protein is CASSPRQGKNYGYTF. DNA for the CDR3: TGTGCCAGCAGCCCACGACAGGGGAAGAACTATGGCTACACCTTC.

DNA for the CDR3: TGTGCCAGCAGCCCTTCTCTTTCTTTGCAAGAGACCCAGTACTTC. This gives the protein CASSPSLSLQETQYF. V is TRBV4-2 and J is TRBJ2-5; D unclear. The V gene's germline CDR1 is LGHNA and CDR2 YNFKEQ. The CDR3 loop spans 15 amino acids. V shed 4 bases and J shed 2 bases, with 14 bases lying between them.

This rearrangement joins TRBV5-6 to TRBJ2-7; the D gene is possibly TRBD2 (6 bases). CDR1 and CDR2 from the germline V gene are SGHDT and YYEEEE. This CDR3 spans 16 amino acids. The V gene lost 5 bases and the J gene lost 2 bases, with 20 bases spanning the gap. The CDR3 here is CASSPWLGEVTYEQYF. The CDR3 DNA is TGTGCCAGCAGTCCTTGGCTGGGGGAGGTGACCTACGAGCAGTACTTC.

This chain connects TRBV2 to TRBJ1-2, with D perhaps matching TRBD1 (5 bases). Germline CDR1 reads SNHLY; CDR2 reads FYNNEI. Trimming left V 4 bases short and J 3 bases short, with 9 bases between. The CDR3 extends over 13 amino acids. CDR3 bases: TGTGCCAGCAGTGGGCAGGGCCACTATGGCTACACCTTC. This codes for CASSGQGHYGYTF. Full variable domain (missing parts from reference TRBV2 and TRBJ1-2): EPEVTQTPSHQVTQMGQEVILRCVPISNHLYFYWYRQILGQKVEFLVSFYNNEISEKSEIFDDQFSVERPDGSNFTLKIRSTKLEDSAMYFCASSGQGHYGYTFGSGTRLTVV.

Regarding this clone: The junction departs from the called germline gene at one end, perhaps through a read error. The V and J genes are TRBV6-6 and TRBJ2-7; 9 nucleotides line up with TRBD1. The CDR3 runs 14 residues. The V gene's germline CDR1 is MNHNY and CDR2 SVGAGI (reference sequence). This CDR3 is CASTKLMIQGAVDF. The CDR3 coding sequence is TGTGCCAGCACCAAACTAATGATACAGGGGGCGGTTGACTTC.

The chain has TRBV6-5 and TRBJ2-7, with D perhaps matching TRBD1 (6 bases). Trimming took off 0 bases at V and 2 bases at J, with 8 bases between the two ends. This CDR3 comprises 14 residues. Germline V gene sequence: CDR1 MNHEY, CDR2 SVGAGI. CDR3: CASSYSDRPYEQYF. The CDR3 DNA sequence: TGTGCCAGCAGTTACTCCGACAGGCCCTACGAGCAGTACTTC.

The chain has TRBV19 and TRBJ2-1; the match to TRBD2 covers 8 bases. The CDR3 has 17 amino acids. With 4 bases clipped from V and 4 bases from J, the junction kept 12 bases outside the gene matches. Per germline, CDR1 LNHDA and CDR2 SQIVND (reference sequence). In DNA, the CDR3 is TGTGCCAGTAGTAAGGGGATAGCGGGAAACCGATACAATGAGCAGTTCTTC. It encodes CASSKGIAGNRYNEQFF.

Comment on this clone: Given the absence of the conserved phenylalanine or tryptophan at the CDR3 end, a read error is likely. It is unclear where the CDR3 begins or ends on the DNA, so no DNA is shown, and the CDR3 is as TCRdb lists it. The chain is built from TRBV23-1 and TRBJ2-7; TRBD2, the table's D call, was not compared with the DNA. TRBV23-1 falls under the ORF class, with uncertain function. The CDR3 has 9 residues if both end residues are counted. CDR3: CASSQLEGL.

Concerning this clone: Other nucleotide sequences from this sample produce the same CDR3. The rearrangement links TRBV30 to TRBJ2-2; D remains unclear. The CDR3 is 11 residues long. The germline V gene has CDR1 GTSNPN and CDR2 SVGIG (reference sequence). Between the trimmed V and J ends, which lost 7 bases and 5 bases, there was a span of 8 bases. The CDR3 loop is CASKRTGELFF. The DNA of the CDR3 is TGTGCCTCCAAGAGAACCGGGGAGCTGTTTTTT.

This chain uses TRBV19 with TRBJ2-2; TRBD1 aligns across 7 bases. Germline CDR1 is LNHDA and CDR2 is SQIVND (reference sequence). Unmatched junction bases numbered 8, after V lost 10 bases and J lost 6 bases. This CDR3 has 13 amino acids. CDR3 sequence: CATMTGLAGELFF. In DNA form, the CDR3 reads TGTGCCACCATGACAGGGCTAGCCGGGGAGCTGTTTTTT.

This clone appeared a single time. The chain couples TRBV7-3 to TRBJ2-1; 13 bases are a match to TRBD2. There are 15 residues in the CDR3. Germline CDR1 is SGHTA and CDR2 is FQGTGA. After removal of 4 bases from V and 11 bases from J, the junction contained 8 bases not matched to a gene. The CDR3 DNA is TGTGCCAGCAGCTCCGAGACTAGCGGGGGGACTCAGCAGTTCTTC. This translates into CASSSETSGGTQQFF.

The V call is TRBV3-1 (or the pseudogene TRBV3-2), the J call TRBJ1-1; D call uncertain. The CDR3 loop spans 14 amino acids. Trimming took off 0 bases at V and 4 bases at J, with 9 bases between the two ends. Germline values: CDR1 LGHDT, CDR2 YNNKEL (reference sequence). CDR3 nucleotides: TGTGCCAGCAGCCAAGATCGACAATTCACTGAAGCTTTCTTT. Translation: CASSQDRQFTEAFF.

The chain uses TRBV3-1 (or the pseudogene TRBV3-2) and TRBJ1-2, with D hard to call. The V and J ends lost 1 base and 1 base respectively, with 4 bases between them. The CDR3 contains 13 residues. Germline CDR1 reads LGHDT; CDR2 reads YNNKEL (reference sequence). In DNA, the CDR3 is TGTGCCAGCAGCCAAGGACTTAACTATGGCTACACCTTC. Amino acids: CASSQGLNYGYTF.

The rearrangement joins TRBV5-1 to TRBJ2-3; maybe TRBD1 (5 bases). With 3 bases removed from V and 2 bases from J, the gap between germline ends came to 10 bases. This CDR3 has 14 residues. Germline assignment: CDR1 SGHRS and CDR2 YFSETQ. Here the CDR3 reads CASSYGQPTDTQYF. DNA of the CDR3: TGCGCCAGCAGCTATGGACAACCCACAGATACGCAGTATTTT.

The CDR3 loop reads CASSSQYNEQFF. CDR3 nucleotides: TGCGCCAGCAGCTCTCAGTACAATGAGCAGTTCTTC. The V gene is TRBV4-1, the J gene TRBJ2-1; D not certain. There are 12 residues in the CDR3. V gave up 5 bases and J gave up 4 bases, with 6 bases separating them. Germline loops: CDR1 MGHRA, CDR2 YSYEKL.

The CDR3 sequence: CASSPWTGPYGYTF. The CDR3 DNA follows: TGTGCCAGTAGTCCCTGGACAGGGCCATATGGCTACACCTTC. The genes are TRBV19 and TRBJ1-2; 8 bases match TRBD1. J lost 5 bases, V lost 5 bases, and 7 bases had no gene match. Germline CDR1 and CDR2: LNHDA and SQIVND (reference sequence). The CDR3 sequence is 14 residues long. The complete variable domain, with remaining parts taken from reference TRBV19 and TRBJ1-2, reads DGGITQSPKYLFRKEGQNVTLSCEQNLNHDAMYWYRQDPGQGLRLIYYSQIVNDFQKGDIAEGYSVSREKKESFPLTVTSAQKNPTAFYLCASSPWTGPYGYTFGSGTRLTVV.

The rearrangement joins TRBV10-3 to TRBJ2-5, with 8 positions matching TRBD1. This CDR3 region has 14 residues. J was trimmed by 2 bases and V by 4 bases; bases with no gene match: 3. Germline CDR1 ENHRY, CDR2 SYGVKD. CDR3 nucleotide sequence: TGTGCCATCAGTGGTGACAGGGGTCAAGAGACCCAGTACTTC. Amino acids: CAISGDRGQETQYF.

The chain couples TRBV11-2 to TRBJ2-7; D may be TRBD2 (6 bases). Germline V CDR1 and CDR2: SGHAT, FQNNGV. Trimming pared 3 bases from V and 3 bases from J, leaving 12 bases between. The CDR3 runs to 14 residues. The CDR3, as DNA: TGTGCCAGCAGCTTCCTAGCGTCCGGCTACGAGCAGTACGTC. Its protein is CASSFLASGYEQYV.

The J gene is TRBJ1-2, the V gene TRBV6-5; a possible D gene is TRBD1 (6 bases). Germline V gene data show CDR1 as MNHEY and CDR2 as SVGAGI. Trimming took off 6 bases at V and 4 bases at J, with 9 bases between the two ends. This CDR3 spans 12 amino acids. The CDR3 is CASSVDSYGYTF. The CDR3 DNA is TGTGCCAGCAGCGTGGACAGCTATGGCTACACCTTC.

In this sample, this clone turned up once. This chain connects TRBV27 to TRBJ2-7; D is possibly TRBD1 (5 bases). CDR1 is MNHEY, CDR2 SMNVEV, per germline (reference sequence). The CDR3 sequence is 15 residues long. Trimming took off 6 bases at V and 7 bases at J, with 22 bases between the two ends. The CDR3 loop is CASSPLGPPRGEQYF. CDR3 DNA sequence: TGTGCCAGCAGCCCCCTGGGGCCGCCTCGAGGTGAGCAGTACTTC.

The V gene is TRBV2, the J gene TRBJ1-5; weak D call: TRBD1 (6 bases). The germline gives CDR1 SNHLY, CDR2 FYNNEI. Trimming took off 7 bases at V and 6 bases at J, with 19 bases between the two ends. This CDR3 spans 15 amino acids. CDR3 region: CASKRGRGLIQPQHF. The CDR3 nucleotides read TGTGCCAGCAAAAGGGGCAGGGGATTGATTCAGCCCCAGCATTTT.

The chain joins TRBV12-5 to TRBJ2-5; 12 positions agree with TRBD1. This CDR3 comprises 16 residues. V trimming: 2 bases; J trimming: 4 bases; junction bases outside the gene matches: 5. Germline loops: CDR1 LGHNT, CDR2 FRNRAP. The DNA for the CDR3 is TGTGCTAGTGGTTTGTTGGGACAGGGGGCGTTAGAGACCCAGTACTTC. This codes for CASGLLGQGALETQYF. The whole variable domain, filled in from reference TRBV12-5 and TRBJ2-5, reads DARVTQTPRHKVTEMGQEVTMRCQPILGHNTVFWYRQTMMQGLELLAYFRNRAPLDDSGMPKDRFSAEMPDATLATLKIQPSEPRDSAVYFCASGLLGQGALETQYFGPGTRLLVL.

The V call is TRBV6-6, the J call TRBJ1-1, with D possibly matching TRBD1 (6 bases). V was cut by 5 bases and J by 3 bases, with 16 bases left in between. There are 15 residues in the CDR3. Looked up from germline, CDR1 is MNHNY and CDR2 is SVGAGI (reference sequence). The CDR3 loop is CASSLARGGYTEAFF. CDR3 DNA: TGTGCCAGCAGTCTCGCTAGAGGGGGATACACTGAAGCTTTCTTT.

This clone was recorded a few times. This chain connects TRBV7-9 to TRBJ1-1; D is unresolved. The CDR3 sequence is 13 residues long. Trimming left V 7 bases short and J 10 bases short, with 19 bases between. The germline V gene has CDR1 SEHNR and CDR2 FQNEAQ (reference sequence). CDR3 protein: CASTSTRGIGAFF. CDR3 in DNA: TGTGCCAGCACCTCAACGCGGGGAATCGGAGCTTTCTTT. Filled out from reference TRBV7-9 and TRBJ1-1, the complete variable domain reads DTGVSQNPRHKITKRGQNVTFRCDPISEHNRLYWYRQTLGQGPEFLTYFQNEAQLEKSRLLSDRFSAERPKGSFSTLEIQRTEQGDSAMYLCASTSTRGIGAFFGQGTRLTVV.

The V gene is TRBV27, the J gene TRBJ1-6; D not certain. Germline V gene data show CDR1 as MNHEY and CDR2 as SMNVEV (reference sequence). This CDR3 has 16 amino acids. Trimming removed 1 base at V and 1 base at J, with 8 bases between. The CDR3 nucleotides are TGTGCCAGCAGTTTATTTAGCGGTTCCTATAATTCACCCCTCCACTTT. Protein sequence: CASSLFSGSYNSPLHF.

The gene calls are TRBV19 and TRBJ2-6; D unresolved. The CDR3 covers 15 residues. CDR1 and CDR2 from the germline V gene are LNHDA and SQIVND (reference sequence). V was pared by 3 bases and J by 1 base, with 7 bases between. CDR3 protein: CASSIPPSGANVLTF. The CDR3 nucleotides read TGTGCCAGTAGTATCCCCCCGTCTGGGGCCAACGTCCTGACTTTC.